Reported below is one TCR beta chain. The antigen is undetermined. The germline V gene encodes CDR1 SGDLS and CDR2 YYNGEE. The CDR3 contains 16 residues. Trimming pared 1 base from V and 7 bases from J, leaving 15 bases between. Blood specimens came from baseline, cycle 4 day 1, and cycle 7 day 1. This entry comes from a study of OX40 agonist ivuxolimab in advanced cancers. Study observations and caveats: Among the lowest levels of clonal expansion were found in partial responders at 0.1-3.0 mg/kg. Antigen specificity was not determined for the expanded peripheral T cells.

Profiling relied on immunoSEQ multiplex PCR, and the TCRdb table lists in-frame clones only, not all of them. The data hold around 62,000 clones, with approximately 80% observed a single time. The source material was CD4+ or CD8+ T cells sorted from blood, sampled in a trial of the OX40 agonist ivuxolimab. This TCR derives from an adult with an advanced solid tumor such as melanoma, head and neck, liver or kidney cancer. The V call is TRBV9, the J call TRBJ1-6; D is possibly TRBD1 (6 bases). In nucleotides, the CDR3 is TGTGCCAGCAGCGTAAGCGGGGGCAGATCCAATTCACCCCTCCACTTT. It specifies CASSVSGGRSNSPLHF.